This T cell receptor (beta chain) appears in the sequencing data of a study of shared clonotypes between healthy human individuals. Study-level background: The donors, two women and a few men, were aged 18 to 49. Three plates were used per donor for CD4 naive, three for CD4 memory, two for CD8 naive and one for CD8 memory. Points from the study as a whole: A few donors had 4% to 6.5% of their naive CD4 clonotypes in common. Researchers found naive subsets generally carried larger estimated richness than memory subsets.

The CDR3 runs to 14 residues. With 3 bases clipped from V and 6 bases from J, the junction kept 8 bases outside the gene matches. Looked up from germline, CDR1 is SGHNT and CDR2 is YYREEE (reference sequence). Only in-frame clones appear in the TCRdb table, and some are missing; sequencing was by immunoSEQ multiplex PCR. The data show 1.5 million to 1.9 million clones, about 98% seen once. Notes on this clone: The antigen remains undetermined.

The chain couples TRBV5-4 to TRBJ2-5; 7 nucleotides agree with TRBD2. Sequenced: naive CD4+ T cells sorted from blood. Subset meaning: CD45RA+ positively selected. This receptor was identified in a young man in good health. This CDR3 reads CASSSEWREKTQYF. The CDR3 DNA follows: TGTGCCAGCAGCTCGGAGTGGCGGGAGAAGACCCAGTACTTC. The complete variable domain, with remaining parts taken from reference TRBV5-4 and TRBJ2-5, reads ETGVTQSPTHLIKTRGQQVTLRCSSQSGHNTVSWYQQALGQGPQFIFQYYREEENGRGNFPPRFSGLQFPNYSSELNVNALELDDSALYLCASSSEWREKTQYFGPGTRLLVL.